This T cell receptor beta chain was recovered during a study of blood T cell repertoires in COVID-19. About the research overall: Samples representing acute and convalescent COVID-19 were sourced from the United States, Italy and Spain.

As originally analysed: Amplifying reference gene primers gave estimates of nucleated cell counts. Clones were sequenced by immunoSEQ multiplex PCR, and TCRdb holds only the in-frame ones, with some missing. That table is the source of V, J and clone size, and D and trimming were worked out from the DNA. The sample lists around 340,000 clones; 80% to 90% were seen once. Per germline, CDR1 MNHEY and CDR2 SMNVEV (reference sequence). After removal of 5 bases from V and 4 bases from J, the junction contained 8 bases not matched to a gene. This CDR3 region has 16 residues. This chain links TRBV27 with TRBJ2-1; 10 bases align to TRBD2. The sequence was obtained from a man between 25 and 39 years old with active or convalescent COVID-19. The sequencing sample was made of peripheral blood. For the CDR3, the DNA is TGTGCCAGCAGTAACCCGTCTAGCGGGAGTTACAATGAGCAGTTCTTC. Its protein is CASSNPSSGSYNEQFF.